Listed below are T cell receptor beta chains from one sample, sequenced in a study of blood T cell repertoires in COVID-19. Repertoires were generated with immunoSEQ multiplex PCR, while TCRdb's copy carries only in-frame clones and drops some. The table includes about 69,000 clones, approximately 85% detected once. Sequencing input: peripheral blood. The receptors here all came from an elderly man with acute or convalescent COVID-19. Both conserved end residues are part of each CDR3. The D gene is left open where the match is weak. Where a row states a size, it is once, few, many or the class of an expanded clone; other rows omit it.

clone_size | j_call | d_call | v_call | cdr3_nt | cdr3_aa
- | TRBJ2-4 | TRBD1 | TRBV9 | TGTGCCAGCAGCGCCCCAGGGGGAGCCAAAAACATTCAGTACTTC | CASSAPGGAKNIQYF
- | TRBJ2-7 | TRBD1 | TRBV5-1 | TGCGCCAGCAGCTATCAGGGGGCCTACGAGCAGTACTTC | CASSYQGAYEQYF
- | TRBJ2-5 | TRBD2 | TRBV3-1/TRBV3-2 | TGTGCCAGCAGCCCCGATCTAGCGGTGGAGACCCAGTACTTC | CASSPDLAVETQYF
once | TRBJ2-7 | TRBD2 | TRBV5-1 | TGCGCCAGCAGCTCGCAAGCGGGAGAGGTGGACGAGCAGTACTTC | CASSSQAGEVDEQYF
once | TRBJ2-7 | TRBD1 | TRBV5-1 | TGCGCCAGCAGCTCACGGGACAGTTACGAGCAGTACTTC | CASSSRDSYEQYF
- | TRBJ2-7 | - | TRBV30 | TGTGCCTTGGGCTTGACTTTTTGGGAGCAGTACTTC | CALGLTFWEQYF
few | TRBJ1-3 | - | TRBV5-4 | TGTGCCAGCAGCTCGCCGGCTGGAAACACCATATATTTT | CASSSPAGNTIYF
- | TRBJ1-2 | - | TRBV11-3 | TGTGCCAGCAGCTTAGGGGCCAACTATGGCTACACCTTC | CASSLGANYGYTF
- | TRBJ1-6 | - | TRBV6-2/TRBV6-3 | TGTGCCAGCAGTGAGTGGGGCTCACCCCTCCACTTT | CASSEWGSPLHF
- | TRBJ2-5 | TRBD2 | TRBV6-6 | TGTGCCAGCAGGTCTACTAGCGGAGGGAGGGAGACCCAGTACTTC | CASRSTSGGRETQYF
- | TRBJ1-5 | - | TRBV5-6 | TGTGCCAGCAGCTTGTGGCAGGCTATCAATCAGCCCCAGCATTTT | CASSLWQAINQPQHF
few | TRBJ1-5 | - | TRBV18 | TGTGCCAGCTCAACGGGGGGGGCTGGGAGCAATCAGCCCCAGCATTTT | CASSTGGAGSNQPQHF
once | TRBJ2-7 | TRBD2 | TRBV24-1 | TGTGCCACCAGTGATTCCTTAGCGGGAGTCTACGAGCAGTACTTC | CATSDSLAGVYEQYF
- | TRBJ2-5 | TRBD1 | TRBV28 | TGTGCCAGCACCCTGGGACAGAAACAAGAGACCCAGTACTTC | CASTLGQKQETQYF
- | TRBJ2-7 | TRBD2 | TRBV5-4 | TGTGCCAGCAGTATTTTGACTAGCGGGACCAACGAGCAGTACTTC | CASSILTSGTNEQYF
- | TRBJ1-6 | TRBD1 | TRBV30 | TGTGCCTGGATGGGACAGGGAAATTCACCCCTCCACTTT | CAWMGQGNSPLHF
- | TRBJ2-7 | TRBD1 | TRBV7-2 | TGTGCCAGCAGCTTTAGGCCGGGACAGGGCACGTACGAGCAGTACTTC | CASSFRPGQGTYEQYF
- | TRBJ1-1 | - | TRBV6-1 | TGTGCCAGCGCGTCTGAGAGATTGAACACTGAAGCTTTCTTT | CASASERLNTEAFF